The 3 T cell receptor beta chains reported below all come from one sample, sequenced in a study of CD8+CD57+ T cells in acquired aplastic anemia (dated by TCRdb to between 2018 and 2020). The instrument was an Illumina HiSeq 2000. Genomic DNA served as template for TCR beta VDJ combination and CDR3 sequence profiling. The public reads were reprocessed in TCRdb via fastp at Q25 and MiXCR, keeping in-frame beta chains. CDR3 protein sequences are deduplicated, and each keeps its most common genes and DNA. Present in this sample are 400,000 to 500,000 distinct CDR3 sequences, just under 70% of which were seen just once. Under 5% of the sample rests with the top ten. Material: sorted CD4+, CD8+, or CD8+CD57+ T cells (not recorded which) from PBMCs. Receptors originate from a human donor in good health, serving as a control.

As for this clonotype: A much larger clone differs from this one at a single base, so this may be a read error. The gene calls are TRBV12-3 or TRBV12-4 and TRBJ1-5; D remains unclear. The CDR3 covers 14 residues. This chain's CDR3 is CASSLEVTRQPRHF. The CDR3 bases are TGTGCCAGCAGTTTAGAGGTAACGCGCCAGCCCCGGCATTTT.

The CDR3 DNA is TGCAGTGCCAGAAGCGGGGGGGCTTACGAGCAGTACTTC. This encodes CSARSGGAYEQYF. V usage is TRBV20-1 and J usage is TRBJ2-7, with 10 bases fitting TRBD2. Germline trimming cut 6 bases from V and 4 bases from J; bases unmatched to any gene: 6. Germline CDR1 is DFQATT and CDR2 is SNEGSKA (reference sequence). The CDR3 has 13 amino acids.

The V and J genes are TRBV2 and TRBJ2-6, with 7 bases fitting TRBD2. The V gene end was trimmed by 5 bases and the J gene end by 1 base; junction bases not matched to a gene: 14. CDR1 and CDR2 (germline): SNHLY, FYNNEI. The CDR3 runs 19 residues. The CDR3 is CASSTKSGGGMSGANVLTF. As DNA, the CDR3 is TGTGCCAGCAGTACAAAGTCGGGGGGAGGCATGTCTGGGGCCAACGTCCTGACTTTC.